This T cell receptor beta chain was found in a study of brain T cells in children with intractable seizures. Study conclusions and caveats: Pre-surgery blood may have been undersampled, hiding some clones. HCMV serostatus was not known, and viral specificity came from CDR3 similarity only.

Surgery cases with the highest brain T cell transcript signatures were chosen for sequencing. Generated by immunoSEQ multiplex PCR, the TCRdb table keeps only in-frame clones and is missing some. The data show roughly 69,000 clones, about 96% seen once. Regarding this clone: The antigen remains undetermined.

The CDR3 length is 14 residues. CDR1 and CDR2 from the germline V gene are LNHDA and SQIVND (reference sequence). V was clipped by 2 bases and J by 5 bases, with 12 bases between them. This specimen consisted of peripheral blood, obtained at surgery. This sequence was found in a boy under three years old with focal cortical dysplasia and intractable seizures. The chain links TRBV19 to TRBJ1-2; D not certain. This CDR3 reads CASSIQATRYGYTF. DNA for the CDR3: TGTGCCAGTAGTATACAGGCCACCAGATATGGCTACACCTTC.